Presented here are 20 T cell receptor beta chains from one specimen sequenced in a study of CD8+ T cells in alopecia areata. Extracted RNA was reverse transcribed into cDNA, the sequencing template. Profiled with immunoSEQ multiplex PCR; TCRdb holds only in-frame clones, not every one. Found here are under 250,000 clones, around 62% of them singletons; the top ten hold 0.45%. The sequenced sample was CD4+ T cells sorted from blood, obtained at week 0. The receptors derive from a human donor with alopecia areata.

This sequence joins TRBV5-1 and TRBJ2-1; 7 nucleotides align to TRBD2. The CDR3 extends over 16 amino acids. The germline CDR1 and CDR2 sequences are SGHRS and YFSETQ. Trimming took 0 bases from V and 0 from J; bases not matched to a gene: 3. The chain's CDR3 is CASSLALAASYNEQFF. The CDR3 DNA follows: TGCGCCAGCAGCTTGGCGCTAGCGGCCTCCTACAATGAGCAGTTCTTC. Full variable domain (remainder filled in from reference TRBV5-1 and TRBJ2-1): KAGVTQTPRYLIKTRGQQVTLSCSPISGHRSVSWYQQTPGQGLQFLFEYFSETQRNKGNFPGRFSGRQFSNSRSEMNVSTLELGDSALYLCASSLALAASYNEQFFGPGTRLTVL.

This chain connects TRBV18 to TRBJ2-3; 10 bases map to TRBD2. J lost 4 bases, V lost 2 bases, and 6 bases had no gene match. Germline-derived CDR1 and CDR2 are KGHSH and LQKENI. CDR3 length equals 16 residues. For the CDR3, the DNA is TGTGCCAGCTCACCAGGCCTAGCGGGAGTAGCAGATACGCAGTATTTT. Translating gives CASSPGLAGVADTQYF.

V usage is TRBV7-3 and J usage is TRBJ2-5; D is ambiguous. V was shortened by 4 bases and J by 0 bases, with 6 bases between the two germline ends. Looked up from germline, CDR1 is SGHTA and CDR2 is FQGTGA. This CDR3 contains 13 residues. CDR3 region: CASSSQYQETQYF. CDR3 in DNA: TGTGCCAGCAGCTCGCAGTACCAAGAGACCCAGTACTTC.

The chain employs TRBV5-1 and TRBJ1-2; TRBD1 matches 7 bases. J was trimmed by 6 bases and V by 5 bases; bases with no gene match: 7. Per germline, CDR1 SGHRS and CDR2 YFSETQ. The CDR3 is 13 residues long. The CDR3 reads CASRQQGRDGYTF. The CDR3, as DNA: TGCGCCAGCAGACAACAGGGGAGAGATGGCTACACCTTC.

This clone was detected only a few times. This chain uses TRBV5-8 with TRBJ2-4; tentatively, D is TRBD1 or TRBD2 (6 bases each). CDR3 length: 17 amino acids. In germline, CDR1 is SGHTS, CDR2 YDEGEE. V was pared by 4 bases and J by 0 bases, with 17 bases between. The DNA of the CDR3 is TGTGCCAGCAGCCAGCATACAGGGCGGGGAGCCAAAAACATTCAGTACTTC. Translation: CASSQHTGRGAKNIQYF.

Of note for this clone: This CDR3 is also generated by other DNA sequences in the sample. This chain uses TRBV29-1 with TRBJ2-7, with D tentatively TRBD1 (5 bases). Germline V gene lookup returns CDR1 SQVTM and CDR2 ANQGSEA. The CDR3 contains 11 residues. V lost 5 bases to trimming and J lost 2 bases, with 7 bases between them. The CDR3 DNA follows: TGCAGCGTTTTAGGGGCCTACGAGCAGTACTTC. Translating gives CSVLGAYEQYF.

This clone was seen only a few times. This chain uses TRBV5-1 with TRBJ2-1; 16 bases align to TRBD2. This CDR3 contains 19 residues. Per the germline V gene, CDR1 is SGHRS and CDR2 is YFSETQ. J was trimmed by 8 bases and V by 1 base; bases with no gene match: 12. The CDR3 nucleotides are TGCGCCAGCAGCTTGTGGGGGACTAGCGGGAGGGCCATTCGCGATGAGCAGTTCTTC. It encodes CASSLWGTSGRAIRDEQFF.

The chain combines TRBV29-1 with TRBJ2-7, with 10 bases aligning to TRBD2. The V gene's germline CDR1 is SQVTM and CDR2 ANQGSEA. The V gene end was trimmed by 6 bases and the J gene end by 6 bases; junction bases not matched to a gene: 11. The CDR3 covers 14 residues. The CDR3 sequence is CSVLTLAGAVEQYF. The DNA for the CDR3 is TGCAGCGTCCTGACTCTAGCGGGAGCAGTCGAGCAGTACTTC.

The chain couples TRBV4-2 to TRBJ2-1; 11 positions agree with TRBD2. The germline gives CDR1 LGHNA, CDR2 YNFKEQ. This CDR3 is built from 16 residues. Trimming removed 4 bases from V and 7 bases from J; junction bases left unmatched: 9. The CDR3 region has the DNA TGTGCCAGCAGCCGGGACACTAGCGGGGGTGGAAATGAGCAGTTCTTC. Protein sequence: CASSRDTSGGGNEQFF.

The chain is built from TRBV21-1 and TRBJ1-6. TRBV21-1 is classified as a pseudogene. The CDR3 is 13 amino acids. Written as DNA, the CDR3 is TGTGCCAGCAGCAACGTTGGGGGATCACCCCTCCACTTT. This codes for CASSNVGGSPLHF.

The rearrangement joins TRBV6-1 to TRBJ2-5; D might be TRBD1 (5 bases). The V gene's germline CDR1 is MNHNS and CDR2 SASEGT. The CDR3 sequence is 15 residues long. V dropped 6 bases and J dropped 1 base, with 15 bases sitting between them. CDR3 residues: CASSSLSQGQETQYF. CDR3 DNA: TGTGCCAGCAGCTCCCTTTCGCAGGGCCAAGAGACCCAGTACTTC.

The chain employs TRBV27 and TRBJ2-1; D is unclear. Looked up from germline, CDR1 is MNHEY and CDR2 is SMNVEV (reference sequence). The CDR3 extends over 13 amino acids. Trimming took off 8 bases at V and 3 bases at J, with 11 bases between the two ends. CDR3 sequence (DNA): TGTGCCAGCTCCCTTTGGGGCTACAATGAGCAGTTCTTC. It encodes CASSLWGYNEQFF.

The V gene is TRBV2, the J gene TRBJ2-3, with 9 nucleotides matching TRBD2. Losses at the gene ends were 7 bases for V and 1 base for J; bases not matched to a gene: 0. The germline V gene has CDR1 SNHLY and CDR2 FYNNEI. CDR3 size: 13 residues. DNA for the CDR3: TGTGCCAGCATAGCGGGAGGCACAGATACGCAGTATTTT. It translates to CASIAGGTDTQYF.

In its sample, this clone was seen once. V and J are TRBV4-1 and TRBJ2-6; no reliable D call. CDR3 length: 15 amino acids. V was shortened by 2 bases and J by 3 bases, with 8 bases between the two germline ends. Germline V lookup: CDR1 MGHRA, CDR2 YSYEKL. The CDR3 nucleotides are TGCGCCAGCAGCCAACCATTAGGTGGGGCCAACGTCCTGACTTTC. It yields the protein CASSQPLGGANVLTF.

V is TRBV11-3 and J is TRBJ2-7; D unclear. With 5 bases removed from V and 0 bases from J, the gap between germline ends came to 14 bases. Germline assignment: CDR1 SGHNT and CDR2 YENEEA. The CDR3 has 15 residues. CDR3 coding DNA: TGTGCCAGCAGCCCTCTTGGCGGAAGCTCCTACGAGCAGTACTTC. Its translation: CASSPLGGSSYEQYF.

This clone is a singleton in its sample. The chain is built from TRBV6-5 and TRBJ1-2; no definite D call. There are 15 residues in the CDR3. Germline CDR1 is MNHEY and CDR2 is SVGAGI. Trimming cost V 6 bases and J 0 bases, with 14 bases left between them. The CDR3 protein is CASRNGRGANYGYTF. The CDR3 DNA sequence: TGTGCCAGCAGGAACGGGCGGGGAGCTAACTATGGCTACACCTTC.

The rearrangement links TRBV15 to TRBJ2-7; 9 nucleotides agree with TRBD1. Germline values: CDR1 LNHNV, CDR2 YYDKDF (reference sequence). The CDR3 consists of 18 residues. J lost 3 bases, V lost 2 bases, and 14 bases had no gene match. CDR3 sequence reads: CATSRLQGRTGAFYEQYF. The CDR3 DNA sequence: TGTGCCACCAGCAGACTCCAGGGCAGGACAGGGGCGTTCTACGAGCAGTACTTC.

This chain joins TRBV11-2 and TRBJ2-2, with 8 bases lining up with TRBD1. CDR3 size: 15 residues. Germline CDR1 reads SGHAT; CDR2 reads FQNNGV. V lost 1 base and J lost 7; bases outside the gene matches: 5. The CDR3 sequence is CASSLGTGLGGELFF. The CDR3 region has the DNA TGTGCCAGCAGCTTAGGGACAGGGTTGGGCGGGGAGCTGTTTTTT.

This rearrangement joins TRBV9 to TRBJ2-1, with TRBD2 identical over 9 bases. J was trimmed by 4 bases and V by 5 bases; bases with no gene match: 7. The CDR3 loop spans 15 amino acids. CDR1 is SGDLS and CDR2 is YYNGEE in the germline V gene. CDR3 amino acids: CASSLTSGYYNEQFF. The CDR3, as DNA: TGTGCCAGCAGTTTAACTAGCGGGTATTACAATGAGCAGTTCTTC.

This chain uses TRBV12-5 with TRBJ1-1; D possibly corresponds to TRBD1 (5 bases). This CDR3 comprises 12 residues. The germline V and J ends were trimmed by 7 bases and 11 bases, with 17 bases remaining between them. Germline-derived CDR1 and CDR2 are LGHNT and FRNRAP. The CDR3 bases are TGTGCTAGTGCCCAGGACACCTCGGAGGCTTTCTTT. Residues: CASAQDTSEAFF. Supplemented by reference TRBV12-5 and TRBJ1-1, the full variable domain reads DARVTQTPRHKVTEMGQEVTMRCQPILGHNTVFWYRQTMMQGLELLAYFRNRAPLDDSGMPKDRFSAEMPDATLATLKIQPSEPRDSAVYFCASAQDTSEAFFGQGTRLTVV.